A single sample is the source of the 29 T cell receptor beta chains below, sequenced in a study of T cells in Graves' hyperthyroidism and ophthalmopathy. TCR beta CDR3 sequences were amplified from RNA transcripts. Researchers ran a first-round RT-PCR on the TCR CDR3 using the HTBI primer set. Each CDR3 protein is one row after TCRdb ran MiXCR on the multiplex PCR reads. The sample contains roughly 500,000 distinct CDR3 sequences, 40% to 50% of which appear only once. The sequenced sample consisted of peripheral blood or thyroid tissue (not recorded which). The receptor set was obtained from an adult woman with Graves' disease, either hyperthyroidism or ophthalmopathy (not recorded which).

As regards this clonotype: A much larger clone differs from this one at a single base, so this may be a read error. V and J are TRBV6-1 and TRBJ2-5; 8 nucleotides agree with TRBD2. The CDR3 runs to 14 residues. From germline, CDR1 is MNHNS and CDR2 SASEGT. Trimming at V came to 6 bases and at J to 7 bases, leaving 10 bases not matched to a gene. In DNA form, the CDR3 reads TGTGCCAGCAGGGAGGGACTAGTTAGTGGGACCCAGTACTTC. Translated: CASREGLVSGTQYF.

This clonotype was seen a handful of times. The V call is TRBV5-1, the J call TRBJ2-7; D is perhaps TRBD1 or TRBD2 (7 bases each). The CDR3 runs 15 residues. Germline V gene data show CDR1 as SGHRS and CDR2 as YFSETQ. Trimming took 3 bases from V and 2 from J, leaving 15 bases between them. This chain's CDR3 is CASSWGQGGTYEQYF. The CDR3 bases are TGCGCCAGCAGCTGGGGGCAGGGGGGGACCTACGAGCAGTACTTC.

The sample holds many counts of this clonotype. The rearrangement joins TRBV19 to TRBJ1-1, with 7 bases aligning to TRBD1. Germline V lookup: CDR1 LNHDA, CDR2 SQIVND (reference sequence). The CDR3 has 15 amino acids. With V trimmed by 3 bases and J by 0 bases, 4 bases remained unmatched. CDR3 DNA: TGTGCCAGTAGTATCGGACAGGTAATGAACACTGAAGCTTTCTTT. Translated, it gives CASSIGQVMNTEAFF.

This clonotype appeared once. The chain is built from TRBV5-1 and TRBJ1-2; possible D gene TRBD1, 6 bases. The germline gives CDR1 SGHRS, CDR2 YFSETQ. This CDR3 spans 16 amino acids. Trimming left V 0 bases short and J 7 bases short, with 19 bases between. DNA for the CDR3: TGCGCCAGCAGCTTGGTGTCGGTTGACAGGCCGAGTGGCTACACCTTC. Its protein product is CASSLVSVDRPSGYTF. The full variable domain, completed using reference TRBV5-1 and TRBJ1-2, is KAGVTQTPRYLIKTRGQQVTLSCSPISGHRSVSWYQQTPGQGLQFLFEYFSETQRNKGNFPGRFSGRQFSNSRSEMNVSTLELGDSALYLCASSLVSVDRPSGYTFGSGTRLTVV.

This clonotype was found many times. V is TRBV10-3 and J is TRBJ1-1; no definite D call. Germline V lookup: CDR1 ENHRY, CDR2 SYGVKD. The length of the CDR3 is 13 residues. The ends were cut back, 4 bases at V and 4 bases at J, with 10 bases in the middle. Here the CDR3 DNA reads TGTGCCATCAGTGCAGAGGGTAGCACTGAAGCTTTCTTT. Translated, it gives CAISAEGSTEAFF.

The chain has TRBV2 and TRBJ1-5, with 7 bases lining up with TRBD1. Germline assignment: CDR1 SNHLY and CDR2 FYNNEI. The CDR3 is made up of 15 amino acids. V shed 3 bases, J shed 2 bases, and the junction held 4 bases outside the gene matches. CDR3: CASSDNRGGNQPQHF. DNA for the CDR3: TGTGCCAGCAGTGATAACAGGGGCGGCAATCAGCCCCAGCATTTT.

At least ten counts were recorded for this clonotype. The V and J genes are TRBV5-4 and TRBJ1-1; D is unresolved. CDR1 SGHNT and CDR2 YYREEE come from the germline V gene (reference sequence). V was cut by 0 bases and J by 7 bases, with 10 bases left in between. The CDR3 sequence is 13 residues long. The CDR3 region is CASSLEITYEAFF. The CDR3 DNA sequence: TGTGCCAGCAGCTTGGAGATTACTTATGAAGCTTTCTTT.

This clonotype was counted a few times. The genes are TRBV11-2 and TRBJ1-1; tentative D call: TRBD1 (5 bases). Per germline, CDR1 SGHAT and CDR2 FQNNGV. V was trimmed by 0 bases and J by 1 base, leaving 12 bases between them. CDR3 size: 16 residues. The CDR3 sequence is CASSLDWGGWNTEAFF. CDR3 in DNA: TGTGCCAGCAGCTTAGATTGGGGGGGATGGAACACTGAAGCTTTCTTT.

CDR3 in amino acids: CASSRQVAEAFF. The CDR3, as DNA: TGTGCCAGCTCAAGACAGGTCGCTGAAGCTTTCTTT. The chain joins TRBV25-1 to TRBJ1-1; perhaps TRBD1 as D (6 bases). Looked up from germline, CDR1 is MGHDK and CDR2 is SYGVNS. Deletions cut 8 bases from V and 6 bases from J, with 13 bases between. The CDR3 contains 12 residues.

This clonotype came up a few times. The rearrangement joins TRBV4-2 to TRBJ1-3, with D possibly being TRBD1 (6 bases). The CDR3 has 18 amino acids. CDR1 is LGHNA and CDR2 is YNFKEQ in the germline V gene. With 0 bases removed from V and 4 bases from J, the gap between germline ends came to 19 bases. CDR3 in amino acids: CASSQDRDRKRGGNTIYF. The CDR3 DNA is TGTGCCAGCAGCCAAGATCGGGACCGCAAGAGGGGGGGAAACACCATATATTTT.

The gene calls are TRBV10-3 and TRBJ1-5; D gene ambiguous. V was clipped by 10 bases and J by 6 bases, with 13 bases between them. Germline lookup yields CDR1 ENHRY and CDR2 SYGVKD. The CDR3 runs to 12 residues. CDR3 loop: CATMDAGQPQHF. In nucleotides, the CDR3 is TGTGCCACCATGGACGCCGGTCAGCCCCAGCATTTT.

A few counts support this clonotype. This chain connects TRBV15 to TRBJ1-1, with a weak D call TRBD1 (5 bases). Per germline, CDR1 LNHNV and CDR2 YYDKDF (reference sequence). This CDR3 spans 13 amino acids. V lost 1 base to trimming and J lost 3 bases, with 6 bases between them. CDR3 nucleotide sequence: TGTGCCACCAGCAGAGGGGGGGACACTGAAGCTTTCTTT. Translating it yields CATSRGGDTEAFF.

This clonotype occurred a few times. The CDR3 coding sequence is TGCAGCGCGAGGCTCGGGGCATTTAACTCCTACGAGCAGTACTTC. Protein: CSARLGAFNSYEQYF. The chain links TRBV29-1 to TRBJ2-7; D is possibly TRBD1 or TRBD2 (5 bases each). The CDR3 spans 15 residues. Per the germline V gene, CDR1 is SQVTM and CDR2 is ANQGSEA. V was trimmed by 7 bases and J by 0 bases, leaving 19 bases between them.

This clonotype was recorded at least ten times. The chain is built from TRBV24-1 and TRBJ2-7; D remains ambiguous. Trimming removed 2 bases from V and 2 bases from J, with 15 bases in between. Germline V CDR1 and CDR2: KGHDR, SFDVKD. The CDR3 runs to 16 residues. This CDR3 reads CATSDSGNADPYEQYF. CDR3 in DNA: TGTGCCACCAGTGATTCAGGCAATGCGGATCCCTACGAGCAGTACTTC.

The chain combines TRBV10-3 with TRBJ1-2; D is uncertain. The CDR3 contains 14 residues. Germline values: CDR1 ENHRY, CDR2 SYGVKD. Trimming pared 7 bases from V and 6 bases from J, leaving 18 bases between. CDR3 sequence reads: CAINLSLNSHGYTF. The CDR3 DNA is TGTGCCATCAATCTCTCCTTAAACAGTCATGGCTACACCTTC.

This clonotype has a single count. The J gene is TRBJ1-6, the V gene TRBV10-1; 8 bases map to TRBD1. Germline values: CDR1 WNHNN, CDR2 SYGVQD (reference sequence). V gave up 7 bases and J gave up 6 bases; unmatched junction bases: 11. The CDR3 has 16 amino acids. The CDR3 loop is CASTLTGGGFNSPLHF. The CDR3 DNA sequence: TGCGCCAGCACCCTAACAGGGGGAGGATTTAATTCACCCCTCCACTTT.

The J gene is TRBJ1-2, the V gene TRBV10-3; 8 bases are shared with TRBD1. With 8 bases clipped from V and 8 bases from J, the junction kept 16 bases outside the gene matches. Germline V gene sequence: CDR1 ENHRY, CDR2 SYGVKD. The CDR3 runs 15 residues. The CDR3 is CAIGPGGEGSYGYTF. The CDR3 DNA reads TGTGCCATCGGACCAGGGGGCGAGGGCTCCTACGGCTACACCTTC.

At least ten counts were recorded for this clonotype. This chain joins TRBV11-2 and TRBJ2-7; 9 bases map to TRBD2. This CDR3 has 14 amino acids. The V segment lost 4 bases and the J segment 3 bases; nucleotides outside the gene matches: 4. CDR1 is SGHAT, CDR2 FQNNGV, per germline. The CDR3 nucleotides are TGTGCCAGCAGCTATATTAGCGGGAGCTACGAGCAGTACTTC. Its protein is CASSYISGSYEQYF.

The gene calls are TRBV7-3 and TRBJ2-5, with 7 bases aligning to TRBD1. Losses at the gene ends were 5 bases for V and 2 bases for J; bases not matched to a gene: 11. This CDR3 is built from 16 residues. CDR1 SGHTA and CDR2 FQGTGA come from the germline V gene. CDR3 residues: CASSPQGVGPQETQYF. The CDR3 DNA reads TGTGCCAGCAGCCCCCAGGGGGTGGGCCCGCAAGAGACCCAGTACTTC.

This chain links TRBV7-2 with TRBJ2-7; 7 bases are a match to TRBD2. Germline V gives CDR1 SGHTA, CDR2 FQGNSA. The junction had 13 bases not matched to a gene; V was cut back by 9 bases and J by 5 bases. The length of the CDR3 is 14 residues. The CDR3 protein is CASVPLAGVNEQYF. CDR3 DNA sequence: TGTGCCAGTGTACCCCTGGCGGGAGTCAACGAGCAGTACTTC.

The V gene is TRBV29-1, the J gene TRBJ1-5; D gene unclear. The germline CDR1 and CDR2 sequences are SQVTM and ANQGSEA. CDR3 size: 12 residues. The germline V and J ends were trimmed by 7 bases and 5 bases, with 12 bases remaining between them. The CDR3: CSAAGSDQPQHF. The CDR3 DNA reads TGCAGCGCGGCCGGGTCTGATCAGCCCCAGCATTTT.

This clonotype was found a few times. This sequence joins TRBV6-2 or TRBV6-3 and TRBJ2-5; 7 nucleotides align to TRBD1. V shed 2 bases, J shed 2 bases, and the junction held 2 bases outside the gene matches. This CDR3 has 14 residues. Germline CDR1 and CDR2: MNHEY and SVGEGT. The CDR3: CASSYDREQETQYF. CDR3 nucleotide sequence: TGTGCCAGCAGTTACGACAGGGAACAAGAGACCCAGTACTTC.

This clonotype was found a few times. The chain carries TRBV5-4 and TRBJ1-1; D gene unclear. Germline CDR1 is SGHNT and CDR2 is YYREEE (reference sequence). The V end was cut by 2 bases, the J end by 5 bases, with 13 bases between. This CDR3 has 14 residues. DNA for the CDR3: TGTGCCAGCAGCTTCCTCGAGGCGGGGACTGAAGCTTTCTTT. Its translation: CASSFLEAGTEAFF.

This clonotype was seen many times. J is TRBJ1-1 and V is TRBV12-3 or TRBV12-4; D is unclear. V lost 7 bases and J 5 bases, leaving 11 bases between the germline ends. CDR3 length equals 12 residues. This chain's CDR3 is CASTSDGTEAFF. DNA of the CDR3: TGTGCCAGCACCTCGGACGGGACTGAAGCTTTCTTT.

Notes on this clonotype: The germline gene is not matched at one end of the junction; a read error may be the cause. The CDR3 coding sequence is TGTGCCACCAGGGGGGGCAGGGACGCTCTGAACACCGGGGAGCTGTCTTGG. It yields the protein CATRGGRDALNTGELSW. The chain joins TRBV24-1 to TRBJ2-2; either TRBD1 or TRBD2 may fit D (6 bases each). The CDR3 runs to 17 residues. Looked up from germline, CDR1 is KGHDR and CDR2 is SFDVKD.

This clonotype appeared many times. The gene calls are TRBV2 and TRBJ1-1; 9 nucleotides match TRBD1. The CDR3 loop spans 14 amino acids. Germline lookup yields CDR1 SNHLY and CDR2 FYNNEI. J was trimmed by 4 bases and V by 5 bases; bases with no gene match: 5. The CDR3 nucleotides are TGTGCCAGCAGTTACGGGACAGGGAGCACTGAAGCTTTCTTT. Residues: CASSYGTGSTEAFF.

In nucleotides, the CDR3 is TGTGCCAGCAGATCAGTGGGCGGGGAGCTGTTTTTT. The encoded protein is CASRSVGGELFF. V and J are TRBV12-3 or TRBV12-4 and TRBJ2-2, with D unclear. The CDR3 runs to 12 residues. The germline V and J ends were trimmed by 6 bases and 7 bases, with 9 bases remaining between them.

This clonotype was picked up many times. The chain recombines TRBV6-1 with TRBJ1-1, with D possibly TRBD1 on 5 matching bases. V was shortened by 6 bases and J by 3 bases, with 8 bases between the two germline ends. The CDR3 loop spans 12 amino acids. Per germline, CDR1 MNHNS and CDR2 SASEGT. The CDR3 protein is CASRTAYTEAFF. Here the CDR3 DNA reads TGTGCCAGCAGGACAGCGTACACTGAAGCTTTCTTT.

This chain's CDR3 is CAWSPGVGNQPQHF. In DNA, the CDR3 is TGTGCCTGGAGCCCGGGGGTCGGGAATCAGCCCCAGCATTTT. The V call is TRBV30, the J call TRBJ1-5, with D tentatively TRBD1 (5 bases). This CDR3 contains 14 residues. Trimming shortened V by 3 bases and J by 4 bases, and 13 bases separated the two germline ends. Looked up from germline, CDR1 is GTSNPN and CDR2 is SVGIG (reference sequence).